At least ten counts were recorded for the clone carrying this T cell receptor (beta chain). Its matching antigen is unknown. A CD8+CD4-CCR7+CD45RA+ gate was used to sort naive CD8 T cells. TCR libraries were built in bulk with a published protocol and specific TCR primers. Using its own MiXCR run on the PCR reads, TCRdb lists one record per CDR3 protein. The sample lists some 580,000 distinct CDR3 sequences; 25% were seen once. These data are taken from a study of molecular identifiers for immune sequencing clone quantification. This CDR3 contains 16 residues. V shed 0 bases and J 3 bases; nucleotides not matched to a gene: 3. CDR1 is LGHNA, CDR2 YNFKEQ, per germline. Study-wide results and limits: Clones carrying above 20 RNA copies accounted for over 99% of effector molecules, under 1% in naive cells.

The receptor was derived from a human donor in good health. Some libraries in this study had Jurkat cell RNA spiked in. The J gene is TRBJ2-1, the V gene TRBV4-2, with 9 positions matching TRBD2. Sequences were obtained from naive CD8+ T cells from blood, with Jurkat cell RNA spiked in. The subset here: FACS-sorted CD8+CD4-CCR7+CD45RA+ naive T cells. This CDR3 is CASSQERLAVYNEQFF. The CDR3 DNA is TGTGCCAGCAGCCAAGAACGACTAGCGGTCTACAATGAGCAGTTCTTC.